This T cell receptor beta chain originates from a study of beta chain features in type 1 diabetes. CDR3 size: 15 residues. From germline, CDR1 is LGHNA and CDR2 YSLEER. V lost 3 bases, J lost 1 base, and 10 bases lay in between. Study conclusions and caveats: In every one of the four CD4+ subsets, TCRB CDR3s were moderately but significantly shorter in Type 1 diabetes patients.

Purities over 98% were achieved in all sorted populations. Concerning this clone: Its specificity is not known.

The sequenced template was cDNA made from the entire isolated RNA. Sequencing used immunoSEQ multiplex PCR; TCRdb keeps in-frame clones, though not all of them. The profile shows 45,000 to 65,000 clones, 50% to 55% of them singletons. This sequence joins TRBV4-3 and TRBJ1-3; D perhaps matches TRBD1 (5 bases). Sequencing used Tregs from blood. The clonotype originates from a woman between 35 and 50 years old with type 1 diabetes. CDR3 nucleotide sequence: TGCGCCAGCAGCCAGCAGGGAGGGTCTGGAAACACCATATATTTT. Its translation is CASSQQGGSGNTIYF.